This TCR beta chain originates from a study of vaccination and CD4 T cells after COVID-19. Regarding the study as a whole: Nearly all convalescent vaccine-specific clones, 304 of 307, recognized only SARS-CoV-2 spike.

Germline V gene sequence: CDR1 ENHRY, CDR2 SYGVKD. The CDR3 spans 13 residues. Trimming pared 6 bases from V and 7 bases from J, leaving 15 bases between. Cultured CD4+ T cell DNA underwent sequencing with the Oncomine TCR Beta short-read assay. After culture, CD4+ T cells served as the source for genomic DNA extraction. TCRdb re-called the PCR reads with MiXCR, one entry per CDR3 protein. Of about 18,000 distinct CDR3 sequences listed, roughly 48% are singletons. With regard to this clonotype: Antigen unknown.

Regarding time point: late sampling 161 to 241 days after vaccination in a few convalescent patients. Regarding treatment: approximately nine-day PBMC culture with coronavirus spike peptide pools or control peptides (ViraFEST assay). Scientists separated out CD4+ T cells through negative selection following 10 days in culture. The sample consisted of CD4+ T cells from blood, cultured in vitro, taken about 7 months after SARS-CoV-2 vaccination. The genes are TRBV10-3 and TRBJ1-2, with D perhaps TRBD1 (5 bases). The sequence came from a human donor who had recovered from COVID-19. CDR3 sequence reads: CAIRGVEYGGYTF. The CDR3 DNA follows: TGTGCCATCAGAGGGGTCGAGTACGGTGGCTACACCTTC.